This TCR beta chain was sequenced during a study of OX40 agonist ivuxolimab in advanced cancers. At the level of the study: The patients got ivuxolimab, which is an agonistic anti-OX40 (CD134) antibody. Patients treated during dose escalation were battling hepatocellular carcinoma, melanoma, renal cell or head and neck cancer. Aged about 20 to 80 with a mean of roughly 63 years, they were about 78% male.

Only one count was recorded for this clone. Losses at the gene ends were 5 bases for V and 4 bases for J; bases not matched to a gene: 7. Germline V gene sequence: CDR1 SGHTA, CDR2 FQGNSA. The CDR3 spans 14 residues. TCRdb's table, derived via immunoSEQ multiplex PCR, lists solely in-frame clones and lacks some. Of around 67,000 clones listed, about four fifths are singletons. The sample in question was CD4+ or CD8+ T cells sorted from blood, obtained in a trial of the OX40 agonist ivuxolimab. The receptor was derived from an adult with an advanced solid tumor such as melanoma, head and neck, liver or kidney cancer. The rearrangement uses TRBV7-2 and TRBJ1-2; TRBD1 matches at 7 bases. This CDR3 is CASSLDRDTYGYTF. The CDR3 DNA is TGTGCCAGCAGCCTAGACAGGGATACCTATGGCTACACCTTC.